Sequencing of this TCR beta chain was carried out in a study of blood T cell repertoires in COVID-19. Study background: Acute and convalescent COVID-19 specimens originated in the United States, Italy and Spain. T cells, B-cell-depleted T cells, or PBMCs provided the cDNA or gDNA that served as material.

Repertoires were generated with immunoSEQ multiplex PCR, while TCRdb's copy carries only in-frame clones and drops some. Among fewer than 250,000 clones listed, nearly 90% were seen once. Trimming took 7 bases from V and 7 from J; bases not matched to a gene: 15. This CDR3 is 16 amino acids long. In germline, CDR1 is SNHLY, CDR2 FYNNEI. Participants' own reports of clinical history determined their cohort assignment. Sequencing input: PBMCs or T cells enriched from blood (not recorded which). The source of this sequence is a man aged 25 to 40 who had been exposed to COVID-19. The J gene is TRBJ2-7, the V gene TRBV2; 11 bases are a match to TRBD2. This chain's CDR3 is CASIKDLSGGAFEQYF. The CDR3 region has the DNA TGTGCCAGCATCAAAGACCTTAGCGGGGGGGCCTTTGAGCAGTACTTC.